This TCR beta chain was documented in a study of T cell responses to AZD1222 COVID-19 vaccine. Germline V CDR1 and CDR2: SGHVS, FQNEAQ. Trimming took 0 bases from V and 10 from J, leaving 15 bases between them. CDR3 length equals 14 residues. Data came from immunoSEQ multiplex PCR; TCRdb stores just in-frame clones and leaves some out. The table has approximately 110,000 clones, 90% to 95% seen once. The count of this clone is one. Its cognate antigen is unknown. General study results and limits: Repertoires were obtained only post-peak T cell response. Dominant at 160-218 and 743-854, vaccine-associated CD4 TCRs also spanned spike. The donor cohort was predominantly white British with a female majority, and clonal diversity may have been underestimated.

Specimen: peripheral blood, collected on day 0 of AZD1222 vaccination. The V gene is TRBV7-8, the J gene TRBJ1-1; no reliable D call. The source of this sequence is an adult in good health. CDR3 region: CASSLAGGSWVAFF. The CDR3 DNA reads as TGTGCCAGCAGCTTAGCGGGTGGGAGTTGGGTAGCTTTCTTT. Based on the CDR3 plus reference TRBV7-8 and TRBJ1-1, the full variable domain is GAGVSQSPRYKVAKRGQDVALRCDPISGHVSLFWYQQALGQGPEFLTYFQNEAQLDKSGLPSDRFFAERPEGSVSTLKIQRTQQEDSAVYLCASSLAGGSWVAFFGQGTRLTVV.